The TCR beta chain described here comes from a study of OX40 agonist ivuxolimab in advanced cancers. Study results and caveats: The average count of expanded clones was higher among CD8+ T cells than among CD4+.

A remark on this clone: Its antigen is still unknown.

This CDR3 spans 14 amino acids. The V end lost 3 bases, the J end lost 4 bases, and 11 bases lay between the germline ends. In germline, CDR1 is KGHSH, CDR2 LQKENI. Sequencing used immunoSEQ multiplex PCR; TCRdb keeps in-frame clones, though not all of them. The profile shows tens of thousands of clones, 75% to 85% of them singletons. The source is an adult with an advanced solid tumor such as melanoma, head and neck, liver or kidney cancer. The sequences come from CD4+ or CD8+ T cells sorted from blood, collected in a trial of the OX40 agonist ivuxolimab. The rearrangement links TRBV18 to TRBJ2-3; D call uncertain. For the CDR3, the DNA is TGTGCCAGCTCACCGTTCCTCCAGGCAGATACGCAGTATTTT. This translates into CASSPFLQADTQYF.